These 27 T cell receptor beta chains came from one sample sequenced in a study of long-term antiretroviral therapy in people with HIV. Run at survey level, the immunoSEQ assay was version v3.0. Clones were read by immunoSEQ multiplex PCR, and TCRdb kept only the in-frame ones, dropping some. The data hold about 39,000 clones, with approximately 85% observed a single time. Sequencing used unsorted PBMCs, obtained 3.1 years after starting antiretroviral therapy. The receptors stem from a woman in her forties or fifties with HIV.

This rearrangement joins TRBV10-3 to TRBJ1-1, with D unresolved. Germline values: CDR1 ENHRY, CDR2 SYGVKD. The CDR3 runs to 15 residues. Trimming left V 4 bases short and J 0 bases short, with 12 bases between. CDR3 in amino acids: CAISGSGGMNTEAFF. CDR3 nucleotide sequence: TGTGCCATCAGTGGAAGTGGAGGAATGAACACTGAAGCTTTCTTT.

The rearrangement joins TRBV7-3 to TRBJ1-2, with D unresolved. The CDR3 is 14 residues long. Per the germline V gene, CDR1 is SGHTA and CDR2 is FQGTGA. The V and J ends lost 5 bases and 5 bases respectively, with 15 bases between them. In DNA, the CDR3 is TGTGCCAGCAGCCGTGAGTTGGGTGGTTATGGCTACACCTTC. Residues: CASSRELGGYGYTF.

The table lists this clone with a few counts. The chain joins TRBV2 to TRBJ1-2; a possible D gene is TRBD1 (5 bases). CDR1 is SNHLY, CDR2 FYNNEI, per germline. The CDR3 is made up of 13 amino acids. Trimming stripped 6 bases from V and 8 bases from J, with 16 bases between. The CDR3: CASRGDWGGGYTF. Here the CDR3 DNA reads TGTGCCAGCAGGGGTGATTGGGGGGGAGGCTACACCTTC.

The V and J genes are TRBV5-4 and TRBJ1-5, with D unresolved. CDR1 is SGHNT and CDR2 is YYREEE in the germline V gene (reference sequence). Trimming shortened V by 4 bases and J by 5 bases, and 7 bases separated the two germline ends. The CDR3 runs 12 residues. This CDR3 is CASSLDDQPQHF. The CDR3 region has the DNA TGTGCCAGCAGCCTAGATGATCAGCCCCAGCATTTT.

The chain has TRBV5-3 and TRBJ1-6, with 7 bases lining up with TRBD1. TRBV5-3 is an ORF; its function is uncertain. This CDR3 has 14 residues. Trimming took 4 bases from V and 6 from J; bases not matched to a gene: 4. The CDR3: CARSTRQGNSPLHF. For the CDR3, the DNA is TGTGCCAGAAGCACCAGACAGGGTAATTCACCCCTCCACTTT.

Of note for this clone: Sequence at one end of the junction differs from germline and may be a read error. The chain combines TRBV7-7 with TRBJ2-5, with TRBD2 identical over 7 bases. Per the germline V gene, CDR1 is SSHAT and CDR2 is FNYEAQ (reference sequence). This CDR3 has 14 residues. The CDR3 sequence is CASSPGGFQETQYF. In nucleotides, the CDR3 is TGTGCTAGCAGTCCGGGGGGATTCCAAGAGACCCAGTACTTC.

V and J are TRBV4-1 and TRBJ1-6; D gene ambiguous. Trimming left V 1 base short and J 7 bases short, with 20 bases between. The germline gives CDR1 MGHRA, CDR2 YSYEKL. The CDR3 runs 18 residues. The CDR3 region has the DNA TGCGCCAGCAGCCAAGTTGACATGGGTCTAATCCAAAATTCACCCCTCCACTTT. This sequence encodes CASSQVDMGLIQNSPLHF.

The chain recombines TRBV19 with TRBJ2-5, with 8 nucleotides matching TRBD1. This CDR3 is built from 13 residues. Germline V gene sequence: CDR1 LNHDA, CDR2 SQIVND (reference sequence). Trimming took 4 bases from V and 2 from J; bases not matched to a gene: 0. The CDR3 loop is CASSRTGQETQYF. The CDR3 region has the DNA TGTGCCAGTAGTAGGACAGGGCAAGAGACCCAGTACTTC.

With respect to this clone: Relative to the germline gene, one junction end is altered; a read error may explain this. The chain recombines TRBV7-7 with TRBJ2-6; D might be TRBD1 (5 bases). CDR3 size: 14 residues. From germline, CDR1 is SSHAT and CDR2 FNYEAQ (reference sequence). The CDR3: CASSSGSGANVLTF. CDR3 coding DNA: TGTGCTAGCAGCTCAGGGTCTGGGGCCAACGTCCTGACTTTC.

This sequence joins TRBV7-9 and TRBJ1-2, with 10 bases lining up with TRBD1. CDR1 is SEHNR and CDR2 is FQNEAQ in the germline V gene (reference sequence). V shed 0 bases and J 8 bases; nucleotides not matched to a gene: 6. This CDR3 is built from 15 residues. CDR3 region: CASSLATGGEGGYTF. CDR3 coding DNA: TGTGCCAGCAGCTTAGCGACAGGGGGCGAGGGAGGCTACACCTTC.

J is TRBJ2-1 and V is TRBV4-2; 8 bases align to TRBD1. The CDR3 loop spans 16 amino acids. The V gene end was trimmed by 2 bases and the J gene end by 6 bases; junction bases not matched to a gene: 9. Germline CDR1 LGHNA, CDR2 YNFKEQ. The CDR3 DNA reads TGTGCCAGCAGCCAACTTCCGGGACAGGCTTCCAATGAGCAGTTCTTC. It is translated as CASSQLPGQASNEQFF.

The chain joins TRBV5-4 to TRBJ1-1, with TRBD1 as a possible D gene (6 bases). The CDR3 is 14 residues long. V lost 2 bases and J 4 bases, leaving 12 bases between the germline ends. Germline assignment: CDR1 SGHNT and CDR2 YYREEE (reference sequence). This chain's CDR3 is CASSFGGRGTEAFF. For the CDR3, the DNA is TGTGCCAGCAGCTTCGGGGGCCGGGGCACTGAAGCTTTCTTT.

V and J are TRBV5-8 and TRBJ2-2; 8 positions match TRBD1. CDR3 length equals 19 residues. Germline CDR1 and CDR2: SGHTS and YDEGEE. Germline trimming cut 0 bases from V and 3 bases from J; bases unmatched to any gene: 13. This chain's CDR3 is CASSLAPVAGGPHTGELFF. CDR3 coding DNA: TGTGCCAGCAGCTTGGCGCCCGTGGCAGGGGGCCCCCACACCGGGGAGCTGTTTTTT.

Of note for this clone: A junction end diverges from the germline sequence, so it may reflect a read error. V gene TRBV5-6 combines with J gene TRBJ1-2, with D perhaps TRBD1 (6 bases). The CDR3 runs 15 residues. CDR1 SGHDT and CDR2 YYEEEE come from the germline V gene. In DNA, the CDR3 is TGTGCCAGCAGCTTGGGTCGGCAGGGGAACTCTGGCTACACCTTC. The encoded protein is CASSLGRQGNSGYTF.

The chain joins TRBV30 to TRBJ2-7; D may be TRBD1 (5 bases). Trimming stripped 1 base from V and 4 bases from J, with 8 bases between. The CDR3 contains 12 residues. Germline values: CDR1 GTSNPN, CDR2 SVGIG (reference sequence). CDR3 residues: CAWSASGYEQYF. CDR3 nucleotides: TGTGCCTGGAGTGCATCAGGGTACGAGCAGTACTTC.

The V call is TRBV6-5, the J call TRBJ2-5; 7 bases agree with TRBD1. Germline-derived CDR1 and CDR2 are MNHEY and SVGAGI. After removal of 6 bases from V and 7 bases from J, the junction contained 8 bases not matched to a gene. The CDR3 spans 13 residues. CDR3 in amino acids: CASRRQGWGTQYF. Here the CDR3 DNA reads TGTGCCAGCAGACGACAGGGATGGGGGACCCAGTACTTC.

The gene calls are TRBV7-9 and TRBJ1-6, with D unclear. The CDR3 length is 15 residues. V was shortened by 1 base and J by 5 bases, with 9 bases between the two germline ends. CDR1 and CDR2 from the germline V gene are SEHNR and FQNEAQ (reference sequence). CDR3 nucleotides: TGTGCCAGCAGCTTAGGACGTACCAATAATTCACCCCTCCACTTT. Protein product: CASSLGRTNNSPLHF.

This clone was observed a handful of times. The chain employs TRBV7-2 and TRBJ1-5; no definite D call. The CDR3 has 15 amino acids. Trimming cost V 1 base and J 6 bases, with 13 bases left between them. From germline, CDR1 is SGHTA and CDR2 FQGNSA. The CDR3 sequence: CASSLEVGLGQPQHF. Written as DNA, the CDR3 is TGTGCCAGCAGCTTAGAGGTGGGTCTAGGTCAGCCCCAGCATTTT.

The V call is TRBV4-1, the J call TRBJ2-5, with TRBD1 as a possible D gene (6 bases). This CDR3 spans 13 amino acids. V was pared by 5 bases and J by 1 base, with 8 bases between. From germline, CDR1 is MGHRA and CDR2 YSYEKL. CDR3 sequence reads: CASSWTVQETQYF. As DNA, the CDR3 is TGCGCCAGCAGCTGGACAGTCCAAGAGACCCAGTACTTC.

The genes are TRBV4-1 and TRBJ1-2, with 7 bases identical to TRBD1. Germline V gene data show CDR1 as MGHRA and CDR2 as YSYEKL. V lost 1 base and J lost 4; bases outside the gene matches: 6. The CDR3 loop spans 15 amino acids. The CDR3 nucleotides are TGCGCCAGCAGCCAAGCAGGACAGGTTCTCTATGGCTACACCTTC. Translation: CASSQAGQVLYGYTF.

This chain's CDR3 is CASKAFRGTDYGYTF. The CDR3 nucleotides are TGTGCCAGTAAGGCCTTTAGGGGGACCGACTATGGCTACACCTTC. The chain combines TRBV2 with TRBJ1-2; possibly TRBD1 for D (6 bases). Per the germline V gene, CDR1 is SNHLY and CDR2 is FYNNEI. V was clipped by 9 bases and J by 3 bases, with 20 bases between them. The CDR3 loop spans 15 amino acids.

The rearrangement joins TRBV30 to TRBJ1-1; D is unclear. The CDR3 consists of 15 residues. CDR1 and CDR2 (germline): GTSNPN, SVGIG (reference sequence). Trimming cost V 0 bases and J 3 bases, with 14 bases left between them. CDR3 bases: TGTGCCTGGAGTGTACTCCGGGGATTCTACACTGAAGCTTTCTTT. As protein: CAWSVLRGFYTEAFF.

This clone was found once. The chain uses TRBV5-4 and TRBJ1-2; the D gene is possibly TRBD1 (5 bases). This CDR3 comprises 16 residues. Germline CDR1 reads SGHNT; CDR2 reads YYREEE (reference sequence). V was clipped by 0 bases and J by 3 bases, with 15 bases between them. The CDR3 loop reads CASSLAGGVIDYGYTF. Written as DNA, the CDR3 is TGTGCCAGCAGCTTGGCAGGAGGGGTGATCGACTATGGCTACACCTTC.

The chain uses TRBV9 and TRBJ1-2; D might be TRBD1 (5 bases). Trimming shortened V by 4 bases and J by 7 bases, and 17 bases separated the two germline ends. Germline V gene sequence: CDR1 SGDLS, CDR2 YYNGEE. This CDR3 region has 14 residues. The CDR3 DNA follows: TGTGCCAGCAGCTTTGAGGGGATAGGACGTGGCTACACCTTC. It codes for CASSFEGIGRGYTF.

This sequence joins TRBV5-1 and TRBJ1-4; 10 bases are shared with TRBD1. V shed 4 bases and J 8 bases; nucleotides not matched to a gene: 2. Germline-derived CDR1 and CDR2 are SGHRS and YFSETQ. This CDR3 is 13 amino acids long. CDR3 sequence: CASSGDRGEKLFF. In DNA, the CDR3 is TGCGCCAGCAGCGGGGACAGGGGCGAAAAACTGTTTTTT.

The DNA of the CDR3 is TGTGCCACCAGCAGGGACAGATTTGGAAACACCATATATTTT. It encodes CATSRDRFGNTIYF. The V call is TRBV15, the J call TRBJ1-3; perhaps TRBD1 as D (6 bases). Germline loops: CDR1 LNHNV, CDR2 YYDKDF (reference sequence). This CDR3 comprises 14 residues. Trimming removed 3 bases from V and 3 bases from J, with 9 bases in between.

The rearrangement uses TRBV7-2 and TRBJ1-4, with D hard to call. This CDR3 is built from 12 residues. The germline gives CDR1 SGHTA, CDR2 FQGNSA. Trimming took 6 bases from V and 5 from J, leaving 7 bases between them. The CDR3: CASSNPNEKLFF. The CDR3 nucleotides are TGTGCCAGCAGTAACCCCAATGAAAAACTGTTTTTT. The variable domain in full, with the rest retrieved from reference TRBV7-2 and TRBJ1-4, is GAGVSQSPSNKVTEKGKDVELRCDPISGHTALYWYRQSLGQGLEFLIYFQGNSAPDKSGLPSDRFSAERTGGSVSTLTIQRTQQEDSAVYLCASSNPNEKLFFGSGTQLSVL.